This TCR beta chain emerged from a study of blood T cell repertoires in COVID-19. Study background: The analysed material was cDNA or gDNA that came from T cells, B-cell-depleted T cells, or PBMCs.

Clones were sequenced by immunoSEQ multiplex PCR, and TCRdb holds only the in-frame ones, with some missing. The data contain about 280,000 clones, approximately 85% of them seen just once; the ten biggest clones take up approximately 1%. The count of this clone is one. The receptor's source is a woman aged 25 to 39 who had recovered from COVID-19. The sample comprised PBMCs or T cells enriched from blood (not recorded which).

The CDR3 DNA reads TGTGCCAGCAGCTTGAGTAGAGGAAACACCGGGGAGCTGTTTTTT. Translation: CASSLSRGNTGELFF. This chain links TRBV5-4 with TRBJ2-2, with unresolved D. The V gene's germline CDR1 is SGHNT and CDR2 YYREEE (reference sequence). Trimming cost V 1 base and J 2 bases, with 9 bases left between them. This CDR3 contains 15 residues.